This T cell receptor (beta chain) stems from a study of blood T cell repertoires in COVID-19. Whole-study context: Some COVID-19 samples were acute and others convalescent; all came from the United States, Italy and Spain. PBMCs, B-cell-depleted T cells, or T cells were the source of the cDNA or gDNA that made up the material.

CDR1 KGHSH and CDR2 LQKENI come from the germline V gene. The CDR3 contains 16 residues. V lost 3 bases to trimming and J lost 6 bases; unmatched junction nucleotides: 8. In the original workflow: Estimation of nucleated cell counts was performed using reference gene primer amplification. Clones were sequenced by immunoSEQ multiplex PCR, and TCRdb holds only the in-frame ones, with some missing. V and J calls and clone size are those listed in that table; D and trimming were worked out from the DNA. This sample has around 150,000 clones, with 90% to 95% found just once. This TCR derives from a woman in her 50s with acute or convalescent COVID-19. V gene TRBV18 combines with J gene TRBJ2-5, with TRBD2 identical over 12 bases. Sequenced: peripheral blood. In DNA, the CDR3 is TGTGCCAGCTCACCTTCTAGCGGGGGGGCTAAGAAGACCCAGTACTTC. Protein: CASSPSSGGAKKTQYF.